Below, 28 T cell receptor beta chains from the same sample are listed, as sequenced in a study of blood T cell repertoires in COVID-19 (dated by TCRdb to about 2020). Receptor amplification or capture employed the immunoSEQ multiplex PCR assay. TCRdb re-hosts the immuneACCESS table, in-frame sequences only. Its copies lack some clones; in the studies checked, an unresolved V gene accounts for under half of them, and the cause for the rest is not known. Recorded for this sample are 200,000 to 250,000 clones; 86% of them occurred a single time. The ten most abundant clones make up 2.2% of the sample. Sequenced sample: peripheral blood. The receptors originated from a man aged 25-45 years who had recovered from COVID-19.

The chain employs TRBV12-3 or TRBV12-4 and TRBJ1-5; D gene uncertain. The CDR3 runs 13 residues. V was pared by 2 bases and J by 13 bases, with 15 bases between. The CDR3 bases are TGTGCCAGCAGTTTATGGAGGGCGGCTGAGCAGCATTTT. Its translation: CASSLWRAAEQHF.

J is TRBJ1-1 and V is TRBV18; no reliable D call. Trimming cost V 0 bases and J 0 bases, with 8 bases left between them. The germline gives CDR1 KGHSH, CDR2 LQKENI. The CDR3 consists of 15 residues. The CDR3 coding sequence is TGTGCCAGCTCACCACCGGGCAGGTTGAACACTGAAGCTTTCTTT. Its protein product is CASSPPGRLNTEAFF.

V gene TRBV20-1 combines with J gene TRBJ2-1; 10 nucleotides match TRBD2. Per the germline V gene, CDR1 is DFQATT and CDR2 is SNEGSKA (reference sequence). Unmatched junction bases numbered 7, after V lost 3 bases and J lost 8 bases. CDR3 length: 14 amino acids. The CDR3 protein is CSASEAGGRHEQFF. The CDR3 coding sequence is TGCAGTGCTAGTGAAGCGGGGGGGCGGCATGAGCAGTTCTTC.

J is TRBJ1-2 and V is TRBV27, with D unclear. Trimming left V 2 bases short and J 4 bases short, with 20 bases between. There are 17 residues in the CDR3. The germline CDR1 and CDR2 sequences are MNHEY and SMNVEV (reference sequence). The CDR3 DNA reads as TGTGCCAGCAGTTTAGTTCGTGCAGGCCACTCCATCTATGGCTACACCTTC. This gives the protein CASSLVRAGHSIYGYTF.

Here the CDR3 reads CASSYSPRVGNTIYF. In nucleotides, the CDR3 is TGTGCCAGCAGTTACTCGCCCAGGGTAGGAAACACCATATATTTT. This sequence joins TRBV6-5 and TRBJ1-3, with a possible D match to TRBD1 (5 bases). Germline V gene lookup returns CDR1 MNHEY and CDR2 SVGAGI. The CDR3 consists of 15 residues. Trimming took off 0 bases at V and 4 bases at J, with 10 bases between the two ends.

V is TRBV27 and J is TRBJ2-7; 7 bases align to TRBD1. This CDR3 is 14 amino acids long. Unmatched junction bases numbered 3, after V lost 3 bases and J lost 1 base. Germline V gene sequence: CDR1 MNHEY, CDR2 SMNVEV (reference sequence). DNA for the CDR3: TGTGCCAGCAGTTTCTGGACAGGTTCCTACGAGCAGTACTTC. Translating gives CASSFWTGSYEQYF.

The chain links TRBV5-4 to TRBJ2-1; D is possibly TRBD2 (6 bases). The CDR3 spans 16 residues. Trimming stripped 1 base from V and 2 bases from J, with 13 bases between. Germline V CDR1 and CDR2: SGHNT, YYREEE (reference sequence). The CDR3 spells CASSLWAGTAYNEQFF. The CDR3 region has the DNA TGTGCCAGCAGCTTGTGGGCGGGGACCGCCTACAATGAGCAGTTCTTC.

This rearrangement joins TRBV3-1 (or the pseudogene TRBV3-2) to TRBJ1-1; 10 nucleotides match TRBD1. The CDR3 covers 15 residues. The ends lost 5 bases at V and 5 bases at J; junction bases unmatched: 8. Germline V CDR1 and CDR2: LGHDT, YNNKEL (reference sequence). CDR3 region: CASSSIGQGETEAFF. CDR3 sequence (DNA): TGTGCCAGCAGCTCCATCGGACAGGGGGAAACTGAAGCTTTCTTT.

For the CDR3, the DNA is TGCGCCAGCAGCCAAGCCCGGGGGGACTATGGCTACACCTTC. Its protein is CASSQARGDYGYTF. This chain uses TRBV4-3 with TRBJ1-2; D might be TRBD1 (5 bases). This CDR3 is built from 14 residues. With 1 base removed from V and 3 bases from J, the gap between germline ends came to 9 bases. Germline V gene lookup returns CDR1 LGHNA and CDR2 YSLEER.

CDR3 sequence (DNA): TGTGCCAGCTCACCCGGACAGGGAGGAACTAATGAAAAACTGTTTTTT. It codes for CASSPGQGGTNEKLFF. The rearrangement uses TRBV18 and TRBJ1-4; 8 bases agree with TRBD1. The V and J ends lost 3 bases and 1 base, in that order; junction bases with no gene match: 4. The CDR3 runs 16 residues. Germline CDR1 and CDR2: KGHSH and LQKENI.

This clone has just a few counts. The V gene is TRBV27, the J gene TRBJ1-1; no clear D. In germline, CDR1 is MNHEY, CDR2 SMNVEV (reference sequence). CDR3 size: 13 residues. V was cut by 6 bases and J by 7 bases, with 15 bases left in between. The CDR3 here is CASSPKRTVEAFF. For the CDR3, the DNA is TGTGCCAGCAGCCCCAAGCGGACGGTTGAAGCTTTCTTT.

This clone was observed a few times. The rearrangement uses TRBV27 and TRBJ1-5, with 7 bases matching TRBD1. The CDR3 runs 12 residues. Trimming removed 5 bases from V and 7 bases from J; junction bases left unmatched: 2. Germline V gene sequence: CDR1 MNHEY, CDR2 SMNVEV (reference sequence). CDR3 sequence (DNA): TGTGCCAGCAGTATACAGGGGCAGCCCCAGCATTTT. Amino acids: CASSIQGQPQHF.

This clone was observed a single time. The J gene is TRBJ2-4, the V gene TRBV19; a possible D gene is TRBD2 (5 bases). This CDR3 spans 13 amino acids. Germline CDR1 LNHDA, CDR2 SQIVND (reference sequence). V lost 5 bases and J lost 9, with 14 bases in between. The CDR3 coding sequence is TGTGCCAGTAGTCCGGGATTAGGAGCCATTCAGTACTTC. Its translation: CASSPGLGAIQYF.

V and J are TRBV19 and TRBJ1-1; tentatively, D is TRBD1 (6 bases). Per the germline V gene, CDR1 is LNHDA and CDR2 is SQIVND (reference sequence). Trimming took 6 bases from V and 1 from J, leaving 9 bases between them. The CDR3 has 13 amino acids. In nucleotides, the CDR3 is TGTGCCAGTAGGATGGACAGGAACACTGAAGCTTTCTTT. Translating gives CASRMDRNTEAFF.

This sequence joins TRBV13 and TRBJ2-5; D unresolved. Germline V CDR1 and CDR2: PRHDT, FYEKMQ (reference sequence). This CDR3 spans 14 amino acids. V was pared by 6 bases and J by 1 base, with 12 bases between. CDR3: CASSSRLRQETQYF. The CDR3 nucleotides read TGTGCCAGCAGTTCCAGACTCCGCCAAGAGACCCAGTACTTC.

V gene TRBV24-1 combines with J gene TRBJ2-3; D may be TRBD2 (5 bases). V shed 3 bases and J shed 0 bases, with 12 bases lying between them. This CDR3 has 16 amino acids. Germline V lookup: CDR1 KGHDR, CDR2 SFDVKD. The CDR3 nucleotides are TGTGCCACCAGTGATCCTATAGCGTGGAGCACAGATACGCAGTATTTT. It codes for CATSDPIAWSTDTQYF.

The rearrangement joins TRBV6-5 to TRBJ1-2; tentatively, D is TRBD1 (5 bases). CDR3 size: 13 residues. The V and J ends lost 6 bases and 5 bases respectively, with 13 bases between them. The germline gives CDR1 MNHEY, CDR2 SVGAGI. The CDR3 sequence is CASSPRERYGYTF. The CDR3, as DNA: TGTGCCAGCAGCCCCAGGGAACGGTATGGCTACACCTTC.

The V call is TRBV20-1, the J call TRBJ2-7, with no clear D. There are 11 residues in the CDR3. V was clipped by 0 bases and J by 4 bases, with 4 bases between them. Germline CDR1 and CDR2: DFQATT and SNEGSKA (reference sequence). The CDR3 nucleotides are TGCAGTGCTAGAGATCCTTACGAGCAGTACTTC. This encodes CSARDPYEQYF.

The chain carries TRBV5-1 and TRBJ1-2, with 9 bases that match TRBD1. Germline CDR1 SGHRS, CDR2 YFSETQ. V gave up 4 bases and J gave up 1 base; unmatched junction bases: 2. This CDR3 is 14 amino acids long. In nucleotides, the CDR3 is TGCGCCAGCAGCGTGGGACAGGGTAACTATGGCTACACCTTC. It codes for CASSVGQGNYGYTF.

The V and J genes are TRBV28 and TRBJ2-2, with 12 bases that match TRBD2. Trimming took 3 bases from V and 4 from J; bases not matched to a gene: 6. This CDR3 contains 17 residues. Germline CDR1 is MDHEN and CDR2 is SYDVKM. The CDR3 DNA reads TGTGCCAGCAGTTTCTGGACTAGCGGGGCGGGCACCGGGGAGCTGTTTTTT. Protein sequence: CASSFWTSGAGTGELFF. Looking up the rest from reference TRBV28 and TRBJ2-2 gives the full variable domain: DVKVTQSSRYLVKRTGEKVFLECVQDMDHENMFWYRQDPGLGLRLIYFSYDVKMKEKGDIPEGYSVSREKKERFSLILESASTNQTSMYLCASSFWTSGAGTGELFFGEGSRLTVL.

The chain recombines TRBV7-9 with TRBJ1-5; no definite D call. The CDR3 sequence is 18 residues long. Deletions cut 5 bases from V and 1 base from J, with 21 bases between. CDR1 and CDR2 (germline): SEHNR, FQNEAQ (reference sequence). CDR3 in DNA: TGTGCCAGCAGCCCTCAAAACGCGGTTATAGGAAGCAATCAGCCCCAGCATTTT. It yields the protein CASSPQNAVIGSNQPQHF.

The rearrangement uses TRBV11-2 and TRBJ2-1; 11 nucleotides agree with TRBD2. CDR3 length equals 19 residues. Germline CDR1 is SGHAT and CDR2 is FQNNGV. The V segment lost 5 bases and the J segment 0 bases; nucleotides outside the gene matches: 12. The DNA for the CDR3 is TGTGCCAGCAGCCGGTCTAGCGGGGGGCCCATTAGCTCCTACAATGAGCAGTTCTTC. Translated, it gives CASSRSSGGPISSYNEQFF.

The genes are TRBV5-6 and TRBJ1-2, with D possibly TRBD1 on 5 matching bases. The germline V gene encodes CDR1 SGHDT and CDR2 YYEEEE. The CDR3 has 13 amino acids. The ends were cut back, 5 bases at V and 3 bases at J, with 11 bases in the middle. The CDR3 DNA is TGTGCCAGCAGTCCCGGAGGGGACTATGGCTACACCTTC. As protein: CASSPGGDYGYTF. Full variable domain (remainder filled in from reference TRBV5-6 and TRBJ1-2): DAGVTQSPTHLIKTRGQQVTLRCSPKSGHDTVSWYQQALGQGPQFIFQYYEEEERQRGNFPDRFSGHQFPNYSSELNVNALLLGDSALYLCASSPGGDYGYTFGSGTRLTVV.

The chain joins TRBV3-1 (or the pseudogene TRBV3-2) to TRBJ1-6; a possible D gene is TRBD1 (5 bases). The CDR3 extends over 15 amino acids. The germline V gene encodes CDR1 LGHDT and CDR2 YNNKEL (reference sequence). V was clipped by 0 bases and J by 4 bases, with 7 bases between them. In nucleotides, the CDR3 is TGTGCCAGCAGCCAAGACCCAGGGTATAATTCACCCCTCCACTTT. It is translated as CASSQDPGYNSPLHF.

This clone was seen a single time. The rearrangement links TRBV5-6 to TRBJ1-3; 8 bases align to TRBD1. From germline, CDR1 is SGHDT and CDR2 YYEEEE. The CDR3 contains 15 residues. V lost 7 bases to trimming and J lost 5 bases; unmatched junction nucleotides: 11. CDR3 in DNA: TGTGCCAGCGGCTGGACAGGGAGCAATCGAAACACCATATATTTT. Protein product: CASGWTGSNRNTIYF.

V is TRBV20-1 and J is TRBJ1-4; D might be TRBD1 (6 bases). CDR1 and CDR2 from the germline V gene are DFQATT and SNEGSKA (reference sequence). V lost 3 bases and J 10 bases, leaving 12 bases between the germline ends. The CDR3 covers 12 residues. The CDR3 spells CSASPQGGKLFF. The CDR3 DNA follows: TGCAGTGCTAGTCCACAGGGTGGAAAACTGTTTTTT.

The chain is built from TRBV6-2 or TRBV6-3 and TRBJ1-2, with TRBD1 matching 7 bases. J lost 9 bases, V lost 6 bases, and 10 bases had no gene match. CDR1 and CDR2 from the germline V gene are MNHEY and SVGEGT. There are 13 residues in the CDR3. CDR3 loop: CASSPDRSRRYTF. CDR3 in DNA: TGTGCCAGCAGCCCGGACAGGAGCCGACGCTACACCTTC.

V usage is TRBV30 and J usage is TRBJ2-3; 10 bases align to TRBD2. Trimming cost V 8 bases and J 4 bases; bases outside gene matches: 6. This CDR3 spans 13 amino acids. Germline CDR1 and CDR2: GTSNPN and SVGIG (reference sequence). The DNA of the CDR3 is TGTGCCGGCGCTAGCGGGGGAGCAGATACGCAGTATTTT. Its translation is CAGASGGADTQYF.